This TCR beta chain was sequenced for a study of neurological immune-mediated disorders. This clonotype showed up many times. Each TCR transcript was tagged with a 10-nucleotide random UMI during 5'RACE. TCRdb fed the 5' RACE reads into MiXCR, producing one record per CDR3 protein. Seen here are approximately 30,000 distinct CDR3 sequences, 20% to 25% observed once, and the top ten hold more than 15%. The CDR3 sequence is 14 residues long. Deletions cut 3 bases from V and 2 bases from J, with 11 bases between. In germline, CDR1 is DFQATT, CDR2 SNEGSKA (reference sequence). The rearrangement joins TRBV20-1 to TRBJ2-1, with D possibly being TRBD1 (6 bases). Sequenced material: PBMCs. This receptor was obtained from a woman aged 55 to 70 in good health. CDR3 DNA sequence: TGCAGTGCTAGGCAGGGGCCTCCCTACAATGAGCAGTTCTTC. Translating it yields CSARQGPPYNEQFF.